This TCR beta chain was sequenced for a study of shared clonotypes between healthy human individuals. This CDR3 spans 16 amino acids. The germline V gene has CDR1 SGHRS and CDR2 YFSETQ. The trim removed 0 bases at V and 4 bases at J, leaving 4 bases unmatched. Produced via immunoSEQ multiplex PCR; TCRdb's table is partial and in-frame only. The table shows roughly 1 million clones, with 70% to 80% occurring only once. The receptor was derived from a man aged 18 to 35 in good health. The sequenced material came from memory CD4+ T cells sorted from blood. This sample's subset: CD45RA-negative fraction. The J gene is TRBJ2-3, the V gene TRBV5-1; TRBD2 matches at 11 bases. The DNA for the CDR3 is TGCGCCAGCAGCTTGGAAGGTAGCGGGGGGGCAGATACGCAGTATTTT. Its translation is CASSLEGSGGADTQYF.